The clone carrying this TCR beta chain was found a few times. Its antigen is not known. Everyone who donated was a healthy Caucasian. The data derive from a study of identical twins. Findings and limits, study-wide: Cross-sectional statistics, not tracking of the same donors, supported the conclusions. In cord blood, abundant beta clonotypes had fewer insertions; memory showed no trend. An excess of low generation probability was shown by twin-shared out-of-frame alpha sequences.

TCRdb re-analysed the 5' RACE reads in MiXCR, keeping a single row per CDR3 protein. The sample carries under 300,000 distinct CDR3 sequences, about 13% recorded once. CDR1 LGHDT and CDR2 YNNKEL come from the germline V gene (reference sequence). The CDR3 sequence is 14 residues long. Trimming removed 0 bases from V and 2 bases from J, with 7 bases in between. These sequences were also reported in another study, on yellow fever vaccine responses in identical twins.

Sample: memory (CD45RO+) T cells sorted from blood. The gene calls are TRBV3-1 and TRBJ2-5; no clear D gene. The clonotype originates from a young woman in good health. The chain's CDR3 is CASSQDVEQETQYF. CDR3 nucleotides: TGTGCCAGCAGCCAAGATGTGGAGCAAGAGACCCAGTACTTC.